These 28 T cell receptor beta chains were all obtained from the same sample, sequenced in a study of sequential checkpoint blockade in melanoma (dated by TCRdb to between 2018 and 2021). Library preparation employed the immunoSEQ multiplex PCR assay. What TCRdb holds here is the immuneACCESS table cut down to in-frame rearrangements. Part of the clones is not present; checked against another copy, under half of the missing clones reflect an unresolved V gene, and the others are unexplained. A total of about 5,100 clones appear in this sample, around 40% of them only once. The leading ten clones occupy about 9% of the sample. The meaning of the sample's treatment or condition label: randomized to nivolumab then ipilimumab (arm A) or the reverse (arm B). Sequencing used tumor tissue (inferred from file names), obtained from a patient given nivolumab and ipilimumab in sequence. The receptor source for this set is a human donor with melanoma.

This clone was detected only a few times. V usage is TRBV28 and J usage is TRBJ2-5; possibly TRBD1 for D (5 bases). The germline V and J ends were trimmed by 4 bases and 7 bases, with 16 bases remaining between them. The CDR3 is 14 residues long. CDR1 and CDR2 (germline): MDHEN, SYDVKM. CDR3: CASSSVQGRWTQYF. The CDR3 DNA reads TGTGCCAGCAGTTCCGTTCAGGGAAGGTGGACCCAGTACTTC.

This clone showed up just a few times. The CDR3 DNA reads as TGTGCCAGTAGTCAGGGGAGGGACACTGAAGCTTTCTTT. This translates into CASSQGRDTEAFF. The V gene is TRBV19, the J gene TRBJ1-1; possibly TRBD1 for D (6 bases). Per the germline V gene, CDR1 is LNHDA and CDR2 is SQIVND (reference sequence). V was cut by 5 bases and J by 3 bases, with 10 bases left in between. The CDR3 totals 13 residues. Supplemented by reference TRBV19 and TRBJ1-1, the full variable domain reads DGGITQSPKYLFRKEGQNVTLSCEQNLNHDAMYWYRQDPGQGLRLIYYSQIVNDFQKGDIAEGYSVSREKKESFPLTVTSAQKNPTAFYLCASSQGRDTEAFFGQGTRLTVV.

Only one count was recorded for this clone. The rearrangement joins TRBV6-8 to TRBJ1-5; TRBD1 is a possible D gene (5 bases). CDR1 and CDR2 (germline): MNHGY, SAAAGT. This CDR3 comprises 18 residues. V lost 10 bases to trimming and J lost 3 bases, with 28 bases between them. CDR3: CAMSGSGPSLLTNQPQHF. The CDR3, as DNA: TGTGCCATGTCAGGGAGCGGGCCTTCTCTACTTACCAATCAGCCCCAGCATTTT.

This clone was counted a few times. The chain uses TRBV12-5 and TRBJ2-7; perhaps D is TRBD1 or TRBD2 (6 bases each). The CDR3 loop spans 13 amino acids. Per the germline V gene, CDR1 is LGHNT and CDR2 is FRNRAP. The CDR3 DNA follows: TGTGCCTCGCTGGCGGGGACAACCTACGAGCAGTACTTC. Amino acids: CASLAGTTYEQYF.

By share, this clone counts as large. The chain is built from TRBV9 and TRBJ2-7; D is undetermined. The CDR3 loop spans 13 amino acids. Germline V gene lookup returns CDR1 SGDLS and CDR2 YYNGEE. V shed 5 bases and J shed 0 bases, with 9 bases lying between them. CDR3 in DNA: TGTGCCAGCAGTGTCCCGGGCTCCTACGAGCAGTACTTC. This encodes CASSVPGSYEQYF.

Here the CDR3 reads CSVEGQDRGEQFF. The CDR3 DNA reads TGCAGCGTTGAAGGTCAAGACAGGGGTGAGCAGTTCTTC. The gene calls are TRBV29-1 and TRBJ2-1; 8 bases agree with TRBD1. This CDR3 region has 13 residues. V shed 1 base, J shed 9 bases, and the junction held 5 bases outside the gene matches. Per germline, CDR1 SQVTM and CDR2 ANQGSEA.

This clone has just a few counts. The chain carries TRBV11-3 and TRBJ1-1; D not resolved. Per germline, CDR1 SGHNT and CDR2 YENEEA. V was cut by 1 base and J by 2 bases, with 8 bases left in between. The CDR3 consists of 14 residues. CDR3 region: CASSLGWPNTEAFF. The CDR3 DNA follows: TGTGCCAGCAGCTTAGGTTGGCCAAACACTGAAGCTTTCTTT.

The J gene is TRBJ2-3, the V gene TRBV28, with 12 bases fitting TRBD2. In germline, CDR1 is MDHEN, CDR2 SYDVKM. V shed 6 bases and J 1 base; nucleotides not matched to a gene: 5. There are 16 residues in the CDR3. DNA for the CDR3: TGTGCCAGCAGCTGGAGACTAGCGGGAGGCACAGATACGCAGTATTTT. It yields the protein CASSWRLAGGTDTQYF.

The chain carries TRBV18 and TRBJ2-6; no clear D. V dropped 1 base and J dropped 2 bases, with 9 bases sitting between them. The CDR3 loop spans 16 amino acids. Germline lookup yields CDR1 KGHSH and CDR2 LQKENI. The CDR3 here is CASSPLGIAGANVLTF. The CDR3 nucleotides read TGTGCCAGCTCACCACTCGGAATCGCTGGGGCCAACGTCCTGACTTTC. The whole variable domain, remainder taken from reference TRBV18 and TRBJ2-6, is NAGVMQNPRHLVRRRGQEARLRCSPMKGHSHVYWYRQLPEEGLKFMVYLQKENIIDESGMPKERFSAEFPKEGPSILRIQQVVRGDSAAYFCASSPLGIAGANVLTFGAGSRLTVL.

In its sample, this clone ranks as medium-sized. V usage is TRBV11-3 and J usage is TRBJ1-1; a weak D match, TRBD1 (6 bases). The CDR3 runs 15 residues. The V and J ends lost 4 bases and 2 bases respectively, with 14 bases between them. Germline CDR1 SGHNT, CDR2 YENEEA. This chain's CDR3 is CASSYQTGYNTEAFF. The CDR3 region has the DNA TGTGCCAGCAGCTACCAAACAGGGTACAACACTGAAGCTTTCTTT.

J is TRBJ2-7 and V is TRBV14; possibly TRBD2 for D (5 bases). The CDR3 consists of 16 residues. Trimming took 2 bases from V and 3 from J, leaving 17 bases between them. Germline lookup yields CDR1 SGHDN and CDR2 FVKESK. The CDR3 DNA reads TGTGCCAGCAGCCAACTCCGGGATGTCCCCTTCTACGAGCAGTACTTC. It translates to CASSQLRDVPFYEQYF.

J is TRBJ1-1 and V is TRBV19; D is unclear. CDR1 LNHDA and CDR2 SQIVND come from the germline V gene (reference sequence). The V and J ends lost 4 bases and 1 base respectively, with 7 bases between them. The CDR3 has 13 amino acids. The CDR3: CASSNWGNTEAFF. CDR3 bases: TGTGCCAGTAGTAACTGGGGGAACACTGAAGCTTTCTTT.

This clone was found once. The CDR3: CASSQVVGRRLNNEQFF. DNA for the CDR3: TGCGCCAGCAGCCAAGTTGTAGGCAGACGACTTAACAATGAGCAGTTCTTC. The chain links TRBV4-1 to TRBJ2-1, with D hard to call. Trimming removed 1 base at V and 5 bases at J, with 18 bases between. CDR1 is MGHRA, CDR2 YSYEKL, per germline. This CDR3 has 17 residues.

This clone came up a few times. The V call is TRBV30, the J call TRBJ1-1; 8 nucleotides agree with TRBD1. Unmatched junction bases numbered 5, after V lost 5 bases and J lost 3 bases. This CDR3 region has 13 residues. The germline gives CDR1 GTSNPN, CDR2 SVGIG (reference sequence). The CDR3 DNA follows: TGTGCCTGGGACAGGGGCAGGTACACTGAAGCTTTCTTT. It yields the protein CAWDRGRYTEAFF. Variable domain in full (rest from reference TRBV30 and TRBJ1-1): SQTIHQWPATLVQPVGSPLSLECTVEGTSNPNLYWYRQAAGRGLQLLFYSVGIGQISSEVPQNLSASRPQDRQFILSSKKLLLSDSGFYLCAWDRGRYTEAFFGQGTRLTVV.

The V call is TRBV10-3, the J call TRBJ1-3; 8 bases align to TRBD1. Trimming took 10 bases from V and 3 from J; bases not matched to a gene: 11. Germline-derived CDR1 and CDR2 are ENHRY and SYGVKD. The CDR3 length is 15 residues. CDR3 region: CASFPRTGIGNTIYF. CDR3 bases: TGTGCCAGCTTTCCCAGGACAGGGATTGGAAACACCATATATTTT.

This rearrangement joins TRBV29-1 to TRBJ1-2; the D is unclear. The CDR3 consists of 12 residues. V was clipped by 4 bases and J by 7 bases, with 13 bases between them. Germline V gene data show CDR1 as SQVTM and CDR2 as ANQGSEA. The CDR3 sequence is CSVAEEVRGYTF. CDR3 nucleotides: TGCAGCGTTGCGGAGGAGGTGCGTGGCTACACCTTC.

V gene TRBV19 combines with J gene TRBJ2-3; 12 bases fit TRBD2. CDR3 size: 13 residues. V was pared by 4 bases and J by 8 bases, with 1 base of the junction left unmatched. Germline V CDR1 and CDR2: LNHDA, SQIVND (reference sequence). CDR3 in amino acids: CASSTLAGGTQYF. For the CDR3, the DNA is TGTGCCAGTAGTACACTAGCGGGAGGTACGCAGTATTTT.

V usage is TRBV28 and J usage is TRBJ1-1; D remains unclear. The V end was cut by 6 bases, the J end by 4 bases, with 15 bases between. This CDR3 is 14 amino acids long. Per the germline V gene, CDR1 is MDHEN and CDR2 is SYDVKM. CDR3 DNA sequence: TGTGCCAGCAGAATGACCCTGGCGTCCACTGAAGCTTTCTTT. Translation: CASRMTLASTEAFF. The full variable domain, completed using reference TRBV28 and TRBJ1-1, is DVKVTQSSRYLVKRTGEKVFLECVQDMDHENMFWYRQDPGLGLRLIYFSYDVKMKEKGDIPEGYSVSREKKERFSLILESASTNQTSMYLCASRMTLASTEAFFGQGTRLTVV.

This clone counts as medium-sized. The V gene is TRBV11-3, the J gene TRBJ2-5; D is undetermined. The germline V gene encodes CDR1 SGHNT and CDR2 YENEEA. The germline V and J ends were trimmed by 3 bases and 4 bases, with 18 bases remaining between them. This CDR3 has 16 amino acids. In DNA form, the CDR3 reads TGTGCCAGCAGCTTGTTTACAGAAAGAAAGCGAGAGACCCAGTACTTC. Its protein is CASSLFTERKRETQYF. The full variable domain, its missing parts supplied by reference TRBV11-3 and TRBJ2-5, is EAGVVQSPRYKIIEKKQPVAFWCNPISGHNTLYWYLQNLGQGPELLIRYENEEAVDDSQLPKDRFSAERLKGVDSTLKIQPAELGDSAVYLCASSLFTERKRETQYFGPGTRLLVL.

This clone is labeled as medium-sized. Here the CDR3 reads CASSPPRWREGSYEQYF. CDR3 nucleotides: TGTGCCAGCAGCCCCCCCCGATGGCGGGAGGGCTCCTACGAGCAGTACTTC. The chain has TRBV11-3 and TRBJ2-7; 9 bases line up with TRBD2. V lost 5 bases, J lost 0 bases, and 11 bases stayed unmatched. CDR3 length: 17 residues. Germline CDR1 SGHNT, CDR2 YENEEA.

This rearrangement joins TRBV30 to TRBJ2-7; no clear D. This CDR3 is 13 amino acids long. The V gene's germline CDR1 is GTSNPN and CDR2 SVGIG (reference sequence). Deletions cut 1 base from V and 1 base from J, with 8 bases between. The CDR3 sequence is CAWSAGNSYEQYF. DNA of the CDR3: TGTGCCTGGAGTGCTGGGAATTCCTACGAGCAGTACTTC.

This clone is medium-sized in the sample. The chain joins TRBV6-8 to TRBJ1-1; D is possibly TRBD1 (5 bases). Germline values: CDR1 MNHGY, CDR2 SAAAGT. The CDR3 has 14 residues. V lost 5 bases to trimming and J lost 1 base, with 11 bases between them. CDR3 loop: CASSGALRNTEAFF. DNA of the CDR3: TGTGCCAGCAGTGGGGCCCTCCGGAACACTGAAGCTTTCTTT.

The chain joins TRBV29-1 to TRBJ2-5, with 7 bases lining up with TRBD1. The CDR3 runs 14 residues. Germline trimming cut 3 bases from V and 5 bases from J; bases unmatched to any gene: 9. CDR1 is SQVTM, CDR2 ANQGSEA, per germline. The CDR3 is CSVEMRTGGETQYF. The CDR3 region has the DNA TGCAGCGTTGAGATGCGGACAGGCGGGGAGACCCAGTACTTC.

The chain couples TRBV9 to TRBJ2-6, with TRBD1 matching 9 bases. Matching the DNA end better, TRBJ2-7 makes the J call doubtful. Germline CDR1 is SGDLS and CDR2 is YYNGEE. The CDR3 extends over 14 amino acids. The CDR3 here is CASSAGTGFYEQYF. The CDR3 DNA reads as TGTGCCAGCAGCGCCGGGACAGGGTTCTACGAGCAGTACTTC.

The chain uses TRBV5-1 and TRBJ2-7, with TRBD1 as a possible D gene (6 bases). V was pared by 0 bases and J by 2 bases, with 15 bases between. The CDR3 is 16 residues long. Germline values: CDR1 SGHRS, CDR2 YFSETQ. The CDR3 sequence: CASSLGFGQSAYEQYF. In nucleotides, the CDR3 is TGCGCCAGCAGCTTGGGTTTCGGACAGAGCGCCTACGAGCAGTACTTC.

This clone is deemed medium-sized. The chain is built from TRBV4-1 and TRBJ1-2; possibly TRBD1 for D (6 bases). The ends were cut back, 0 bases at V and 4 bases at J, with 12 bases in the middle. Germline lookup yields CDR1 MGHRA and CDR2 YSYEKL. There are 15 residues in the CDR3. CDR3 sequence (DNA): TGCGCCAGCAGCCAAGATTACAGGGAATCCTATGGCTACACCTTC. This translates into CASSQDYRESYGYTF.

This chain links TRBV28 with TRBJ2-7; 12 nucleotides line up with TRBD1. J was trimmed by 7 bases and V by 4 bases; bases with no gene match: 8. Germline V gene lookup returns CDR1 MDHEN and CDR2 SYDVKM. CDR3 length equals 15 residues. CDR3 in DNA: TGTGCCAGCAGTTCGCCCGGGACAGGGGGCGAGGAGCAGTACTTC. Translation gives CASSSPGTGGEEQYF. The variable domain in full, completed from reference TRBV28 and TRBJ2-7, reads DVKVTQSSRYLVKRTGEKVFLECVQDMDHENMFWYRQDPGLGLRLIYFSYDVKMKEKGDIPEGYSVSREKKERFSLILESASTNQTSMYLCASSSPGTGGEEQYFGPGTRLTVT.

This clone has just a few counts. CDR3 sequence: CASSLRTGGGNTIYF. The CDR3 DNA reads TGTGCCAGCAGTCTCCGGACAGGGGGAGGAAACACCATATATTTT. The genes are TRBV6-8 and TRBJ1-3; TRBD1 agrees at 10 bases. V lost 5 bases and J lost 4; bases outside the gene matches: 5. There are 15 residues in the CDR3. The germline gives CDR1 MNHGY, CDR2 SAAAGT.